A single sample gave rise to the 22 T cell receptor beta chains below, sequenced in a study of OX40 agonist ivuxolimab in advanced cancers. TCRdb keeps only in-frame clones here, not all; method: immunoSEQ multiplex PCR. The sample yields some 32,000 clones, 84% seen once. Specimen: CD4+ or CD8+ T cells sorted from blood, collected in a trial of the OX40 agonist ivuxolimab. Source of these receptors: an adult with an advanced solid tumor such as melanoma, head and neck, liver or kidney cancer.

The genes are TRBV15 and TRBJ2-3; the D gene is possibly TRBD1 (6 bases). The CDR3 extends over 16 amino acids. Germline V gene sequence: CDR1 LNHNV, CDR2 YYDKDF (reference sequence). V dropped 0 bases and J dropped 0 bases, with 10 bases sitting between them. The CDR3 sequence is CATSRDLGHSTDTQYF. The CDR3 DNA is TGTGCCACCAGCAGAGATTTGGGACACAGCACAGATACGCAGTATTTT.

This sequence joins TRBV2 and TRBJ2-3; no reliable D call. The CDR3 is made up of 12 amino acids. Germline CDR1 and CDR2: SNHLY and FYNNEI. Deletions cut 6 bases from V and 0 bases from J, with 4 bases between. CDR3 nucleotide sequence: TGTGCCAGCAGGAGTAGCACAGATACGCAGTATTTT. Translated: CASRSSTDTQYF. Full variable domain (rest looked up from reference TRBV2 and TRBJ2-3): EPEVTQTPSHQVTQMGQEVILRCVPISNHLYFYWYRQILGQKVEFLVSFYNNEISEKSEIFDDQFSVERPDGSNFTLKIRSTKLEDSAMYFCASRSSTDTQYFGPGTRLTVL.

The V and J genes are TRBV28 and TRBJ2-7, with 10 bases fitting TRBD2. Germline V gives CDR1 MDHEN, CDR2 SYDVKM. Losses at the gene ends were 6 bases for V and 1 base for J; bases not matched to a gene: 3. This CDR3 spans 14 amino acids. In DNA form, the CDR3 reads TGTGCCAGCAGCTTTAGCGGGAGGTCCTACGAGCAGTACTTC. As protein: CASSFSGRSYEQYF.

The table lists this clone with a few counts. The chain carries TRBV30 and TRBJ1-2; perhaps TRBD1 as D (5 bases). This CDR3 has 12 amino acids. Trimming took 5 bases from V and 6 from J, leaving 13 bases between them. CDR1 is GTSNPN and CDR2 is SVGIG in the germline V gene (reference sequence). The CDR3 bases are TGTGCCTGGGAATCTCGGGGGAATGGCTACACCTTC. Residues: CAWESRGNGYTF.

CDR3 loop: CASSQAFNRYNEQFF. In nucleotides, the CDR3 is TGCGCCAGCAGCCAAGCGTTCAACAGGTACAATGAGCAGTTCTTC. The chain carries TRBV4-1 and TRBJ2-1; tentatively, D is TRBD1 (5 bases). Trimming took 1 base from V and 4 from J, leaving 11 bases between them. Per the germline V gene, CDR1 is MGHRA and CDR2 is YSYEKL. The CDR3 extends over 15 amino acids.

J is TRBJ2-3 and V is TRBV28; TRBD2 matches at 7 bases. This CDR3 comprises 16 residues. Unmatched junction bases numbered 11, after V lost 6 bases and J lost 2 bases. Germline loops: CDR1 MDHEN, CDR2 SYDVKM. As DNA, the CDR3 is TGTGCCAGCAGCTACGAAAAGCGGGACTACACAGATACGCAGTATTTT. Protein product: CASSYEKRDYTDTQYF.

V and J are TRBV7-9 and TRBJ2-1, with TRBD1 matching over 7 bases. Trimming removed 4 bases from V and 8 bases from J; junction bases left unmatched: 11. CDR1 and CDR2 (germline): SEHNR, FQNEAQ (reference sequence). CDR3 length: 15 amino acids. The CDR3 nucleotides are TGTGCCAGCAGCTCCCGGGACAGATACGTCTATGAGCAGTTCTTC. Amino acid sequence: CASSSRDRYVYEQFF.

In this sample, this clone turned up many times. The genes are TRBV7-3 and TRBJ2-3; the D call may be TRBD1 or TRBD2 (6 bases each). The CDR3 is 14 amino acids. The V gene's germline CDR1 is SGHTA and CDR2 FQGTGA. Trimming shortened V by 3 bases and J by 3 bases, and 10 bases separated the two germline ends. CDR3 region: CASSFGGGTDTQYF. The CDR3 DNA follows: TGTGCCAGCAGCTTCGGGGGCGGGACAGATACGCAGTATTTT.

This clone was observed a handful of times. This chain links TRBV6-5 with TRBJ1-5, with TRBD1 identical over 8 bases. The CDR3 covers 15 residues. V lost 7 bases and J lost 1; bases outside the gene matches: 6. The germline CDR1 and CDR2 sequences are MNHEY and SVGAGI. CDR3 bases: TGTGCCAGCACTGGGACAGGAGGGAGCAATCAGCCCCAGCATTTT. Translating gives CASTGTGGSNQPQHF.

This chain joins TRBV7-6 and TRBJ2-1; 10 bases agree with TRBD2. CDR1 and CDR2 from the germline V gene are SGHVS and FNYEAQ. The CDR3 has 15 residues. Losses at the gene ends were 4 bases for V and 1 base for J; bases not matched to a gene: 1. The CDR3 coding sequence is TGTGCCAGCAGCTCGGGACTAGCGTCCTACAATGAGCAGTTCTTC. Its translation is CASSSGLASYNEQFF.

This clone was picked up one time. The rearrangement links TRBV27 to TRBJ2-1; 9 nucleotides line up with TRBD2. The germline V gene has CDR1 MNHEY and CDR2 SMNVEV (reference sequence). Trimming removed 6 bases from V and 5 bases from J; junction bases left unmatched: 8. The CDR3 runs to 15 residues. The CDR3 is CASSLAGEANNEQFF. The CDR3, as DNA: TGTGCCAGCAGCTTAGCGGGGGAAGCTAACAATGAGCAGTTCTTC.

This chain joins TRBV5-1 and TRBJ2-3; D is possibly TRBD2 (5 bases). V was pared by 0 bases and J by 0 bases, with 11 bases between. The CDR3 covers 16 residues. Germline lookup yields CDR1 SGHRS and CDR2 YFSETQ. CDR3 coding DNA: TGCGCCAGCAGCTTGGCTAGCCTCATTAGCACAGATACGCAGTATTTT. This translates into CASSLASLISTDTQYF.

This clone turned up a few times. The chain uses TRBV6-1 and TRBJ1-5, with D maybe TRBD1 (5 bases). Deletions cut 0 bases from V and 9 bases from J, with 15 bases between. The CDR3 loop spans 15 amino acids. Germline values: CDR1 MNHNS, CDR2 SASEGT. The CDR3 spells CASSEAWRAQGPQHF. The CDR3 DNA reads TGTGCCAGCAGTGAAGCGTGGAGGGCTCAGGGGCCCCAGCATTTT.

This chain uses TRBV6-5 with TRBJ1-2; D gene unclear. This CDR3 is 11 amino acids long. In germline, CDR1 is MNHEY, CDR2 SVGAGI. Between the trimmed V and J ends, which lost 10 bases and 1 base, there was a span of 7 bases. Written as DNA, the CDR3 is TGTGCCACCCTCCGTAACTATGGCTACACCTTC. This codes for CATLRNYGYTF.

V usage is TRBV27 and J usage is TRBJ2-2; D unresolved. CDR3 length: 14 amino acids. Trimming took off 7 bases at V and 0 bases at J, with 9 bases between the two ends. Germline V CDR1 and CDR2: MNHEY, SMNVEV (reference sequence). Written as DNA, the CDR3 is TGTGCCAGCACCTTGACACCGAACACCGGGGAGCTGTTTTTT. This translates into CASTLTPNTGELFF.

This chain joins TRBV27 and TRBJ1-5; 8 positions match TRBD1. V shed 5 bases and J 7 bases; nucleotides not matched to a gene: 7. The CDR3 totals 14 residues. CDR1 is MNHEY and CDR2 is SMNVEV in the germline V gene (reference sequence). CDR3 bases: TGTGCCAGCAGTCCTGGACAGGGACACCAGCCCCAGCATTTT. The encoded protein is CASSPGQGHQPQHF.

The CDR3 sequence is CASSVKRSTDTQYF. The CDR3 DNA follows: TGTGCCAGCAGCGTCAAAAGAAGCACAGATACGCAGTATTTT. This chain joins TRBV9 and TRBJ2-3; D is unclear. Germline V lookup: CDR1 SGDLS, CDR2 YYNGEE. The CDR3 is 14 amino acids. V lost 2 bases and J 0 bases, leaving 7 bases between the germline ends.

The chain joins TRBV6-1 to TRBJ2-1, with no clear D. The germline CDR1 and CDR2 sequences are MNHNS and SASEGT. The CDR3 spans 14 residues. Trimming pared 6 bases from V and 8 bases from J, leaving 17 bases between. In DNA form, the CDR3 reads TGTGCCAGCAGGGGGTGGGCATCCTGGGATGAGCAGTTCTTC. It is translated as CASRGWASWDEQFF.

The rearrangement links TRBV9 to TRBJ1-5; possibly TRBD1 for D (5 bases). The CDR3 has 15 amino acids. From germline, CDR1 is SGDLS and CDR2 YYNGEE. Trimming pared 4 bases from V and 7 bases from J, leaving 18 bases between. Written as DNA, the CDR3 is TGTGCCAGCAGCATTGGGGCAGGGAGTAACCAGCCCCAGCATTTT. It is translated as CASSIGAGSNQPQHF.

The chain is built from TRBV10-3 and TRBJ2-3, with 10 bases that match TRBD2. Trimming removed 9 bases from V and 2 bases from J; junction bases left unmatched: 8. This CDR3 is built from 15 residues. Germline CDR1 ENHRY, CDR2 SYGVKD. The CDR3 nucleotides read TGTGCCATAGCGGGAGGGTCATTGATCACAGATACGCAGTATTTT. It yields the protein CAIAGGSLITDTQYF.

This sequence joins TRBV9 and TRBJ2-7, with 7 nucleotides matching TRBD1. CDR3 length: 14 residues. Unmatched junction bases numbered 0, after V lost 0 bases and J lost 0 bases. Germline lookup yields CDR1 SGDLS and CDR2 YYNGEE. The CDR3 spells CASSVGDSSYEQYF. For the CDR3, the DNA is TGTGCCAGCAGCGTAGGGGACAGCTCCTACGAGCAGTACTTC. The variable domain in full, with the rest retrieved from reference TRBV9 and TRBJ2-7, is DSGVTQTPKHLITATGQRVTLRCSPRSGDLSVYWYQQSLDQGLQFLIQYYNGEERAKGNILERFSAQQFPDLHSELNLSSLELGDSALYFCASSVGDSSYEQYFGPGTRLTVT.

The genes are TRBV5-4 and TRBJ2-3; D gene uncertain. Germline values: CDR1 SGHNT, CDR2 YYREEE (reference sequence). The CDR3 length is 16 residues. V lost 3 bases, J lost 0 bases, and 14 bases lay in between. CDR3 loop: CASSSVGSRSTDTQYF. CDR3 nucleotide sequence: TGTGCCAGCAGCTCCGTGGGTAGCCGGAGCACAGATACGCAGTATTTT.